This TCR beta chain stems from a study of cytomegalovirus exposure and HLA in healthy donors. Generated by immunoSEQ multiplex PCR, the TCRdb table keeps only in-frame clones and is missing some. Of about 250,000 clones in the sample, roughly 87% were seen once. In germline, CDR1 is MDHEN, CDR2 SYDVKM. This CDR3 region has 15 residues. V was pared by 8 bases and J by 2 bases, with 11 bases of the junction left unmatched. The J gene is TRBJ1-2, the V gene TRBV28; 7 positions match TRBD1. Sequenced material: PBMCs. This TCR was recovered from a man between 18 and 35 years old in good health and CMV-seropositive. Here the CDR3 DNA reads TGTGCCAGCTCCCCGGGGGCAGGGGGGAACTATGGCTACACCTTC. Encoded protein: CASSPGAGGNYGYTF.